The clone carrying this T cell receptor beta chain has a count of ten or more. The antigen is undetermined. Construction of the TCRbeta library involved unique molecular identifiers. MiXCR was run by TCRdb on the PCR reads, yielding one entry per CDR3 protein. Of about 250,000 distinct CDR3 sequences listed, 20% to 30% are singletons. This sample was included in a study of T-cell reconstitution after alpha-beta-depleted transplantation in children. Broader study findings: Elevated TCRbeta diversity at day 60 was traced, in some patients, to surviving recipient T cells and thymic progenitors. By one year post-transplant, T-cell counts and diversity largely arose from T cells that were newly produced. Expanded graft clones numbering several hundred reportedly gave rise to alpha-beta T cells about two months after transplant.

The V and J ends lost 0 bases and 15 bases respectively, with 15 bases between them. Germline V CDR1 and CDR2: ENHRY, SYGVKD. The CDR3 is 13 amino acids. The V call is TRBV10-3, the J call TRBJ2-1; D is undetermined. The TCR was taken from a female patient aged 2 to 10 who had a stem cell transplant for congenital amegakaryocytic thrombocytopenia, so the T cells may come from the graft donor. The sample was PBMCs, mostly from graft donor cells, taken 360 days after TCRalphabeta/CD19-depleted stem cell transplant. The CDR3 region has the DNA TGTGCCATCAGTGAGTCGGGGTCCGGCTCGCCGTTCTTC. Amino acid sequence: CAISESGSGSPFF.